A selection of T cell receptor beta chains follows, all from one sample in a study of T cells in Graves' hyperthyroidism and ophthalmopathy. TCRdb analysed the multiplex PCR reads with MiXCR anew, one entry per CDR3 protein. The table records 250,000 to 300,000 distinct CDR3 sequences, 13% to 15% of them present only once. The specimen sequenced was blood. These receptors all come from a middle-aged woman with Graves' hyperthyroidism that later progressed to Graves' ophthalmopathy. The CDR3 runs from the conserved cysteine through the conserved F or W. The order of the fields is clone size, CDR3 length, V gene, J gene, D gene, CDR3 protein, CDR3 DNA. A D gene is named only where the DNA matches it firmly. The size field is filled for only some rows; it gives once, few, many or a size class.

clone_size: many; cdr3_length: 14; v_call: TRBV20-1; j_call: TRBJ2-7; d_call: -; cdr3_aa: CSARPGGVGVQQYF; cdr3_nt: TGCAGTGCTAGACCCGGGGGTGTGGGGGTGCAGCAGTACTTC
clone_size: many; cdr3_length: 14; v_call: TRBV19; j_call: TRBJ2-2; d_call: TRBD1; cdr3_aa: CASSRDRTTGELFF; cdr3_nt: TGTGCCAGTAGTCGGGACAGGACGACCGGGGAGCTGTTTTTT
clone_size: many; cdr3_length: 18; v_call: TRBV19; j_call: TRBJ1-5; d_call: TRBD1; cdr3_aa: CATAGEDRAEGSNQPQHF; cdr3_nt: TGTGCCACCGCCGGCGAGGACAGGGCCGAGGGGAGCAATCAGCCCCAGCATTTT
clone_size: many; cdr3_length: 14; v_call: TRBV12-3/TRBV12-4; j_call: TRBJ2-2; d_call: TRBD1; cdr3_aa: CASTQDRVTGELFF; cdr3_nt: TGTGCCAGCACCCAGGACAGGGTTACCGGGGAGCTGTTTTTT
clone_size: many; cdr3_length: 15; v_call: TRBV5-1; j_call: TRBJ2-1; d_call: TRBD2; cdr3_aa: CASSLVVSGSYEQFF; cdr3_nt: TGCGCCAGCAGCTTGGTCGTTAGCGGGAGCTATGAGCAGTTCTTC
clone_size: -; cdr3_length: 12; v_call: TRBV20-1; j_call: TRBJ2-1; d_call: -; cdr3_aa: CSLPRGYNEQFF; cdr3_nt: TGCAGTCTGCCACGGGGGTACAATGAGCAGTTCTTC
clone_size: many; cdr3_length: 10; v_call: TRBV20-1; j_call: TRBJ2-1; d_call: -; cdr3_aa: CSATGILQFF; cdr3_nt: TGCAGTGCCACCGGGATCTTGCAGTTCTTC
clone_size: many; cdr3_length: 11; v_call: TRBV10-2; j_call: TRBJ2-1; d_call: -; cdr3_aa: CASSDWNEQFF; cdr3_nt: TGCGCCAGCAGTGATTGGAATGAGCAGTTCTTC
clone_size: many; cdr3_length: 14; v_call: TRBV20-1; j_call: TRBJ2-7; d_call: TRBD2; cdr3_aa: CSARVAGGTYEQYF; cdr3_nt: TGCAGTGCTAGAGTGGCGGGAGGGACCTACGAGCAGTACTTC
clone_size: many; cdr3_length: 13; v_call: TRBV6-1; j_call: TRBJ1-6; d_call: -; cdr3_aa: CASRDTEYSPLHF; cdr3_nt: TGTGCCAGCAGGGATACAGAGTATTCACCCCTCCACTTT
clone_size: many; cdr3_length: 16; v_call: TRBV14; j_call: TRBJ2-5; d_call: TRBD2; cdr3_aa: CASSRQLAGAWETQYF; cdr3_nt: TGTGCCAGCAGCCGGCAACTAGCGGGAGCATGGGAGACCCAGTACTTC
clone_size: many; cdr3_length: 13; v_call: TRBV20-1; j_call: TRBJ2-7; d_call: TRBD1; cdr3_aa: CSARGDRFYEQYF; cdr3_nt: TGCAGTGCTAGAGGGGACAGGTTCTACGAGCAGTACTTC
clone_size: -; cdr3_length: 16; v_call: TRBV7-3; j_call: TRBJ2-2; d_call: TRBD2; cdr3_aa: CASSSRTSGNTGELFF; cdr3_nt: TGTGCCAGCAGCTCCCGTACTAGCGGGAACACCGGGGAGCTGTTTTTT
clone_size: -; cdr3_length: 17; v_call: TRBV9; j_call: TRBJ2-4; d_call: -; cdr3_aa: CASSVGGLGVAKNIQYF; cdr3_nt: TGTGCCAGCAGCGTAGGAGGTTTAGGGGTAGCCAAAAACATTCAGTACTTC
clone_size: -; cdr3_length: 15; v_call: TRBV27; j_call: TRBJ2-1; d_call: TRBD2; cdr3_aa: CASLTLAGGRETQFF; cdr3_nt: TGTGCCAGCCTAACTCTAGCGGGAGGTCGAGAAACCCAGTTCTTC
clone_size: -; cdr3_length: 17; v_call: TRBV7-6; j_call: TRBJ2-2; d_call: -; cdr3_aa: CASSFTIQAVGAGELFF; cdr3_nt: TGTGCCAGCAGCTTTACAATACAGGCCGTGGGGGCCGGGGAGCTGTTTTTT
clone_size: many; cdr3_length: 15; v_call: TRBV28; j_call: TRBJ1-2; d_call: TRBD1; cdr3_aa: CASSPETGGVGGYTF; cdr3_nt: TGTGCCAGCAGTCCTGAGACAGGGGGCGTTGGTGGCTACACCTTC